This T cell receptor beta chain stems from a study of OX40 agonist ivuxolimab in advanced cancers. With respect to the entire study: Ivuxolimab was an agonistic, fully human IgG2 monoclonal antibody directed against OX40 (CD134), a costimulatory receptor. Intravenous ivuxolimab was administered to patients every 2 weeks at six dose levels: 0.01, 0.1, 0.3, 1.5, 3 and 10 mg/kg. Of the roughly 52 patients in dose escalation, some 20 had hepatocellular carcinoma, roughly 15 had melanoma, 9 had renal cell carcinoma and 9 had head and neck cancer. In the dose-escalation cohort, 82.7% of patients were male, and the mean age was approximately 60 years, with a range of roughly 23 to 85. Patients were allowed to have had prior anti-PD-1, anti-PD-L1 or anti-CTLA-4 therapy, and approximately 40% of the dose-escalation patients had been treated with checkpoint inhibitors. Partial responses occurred in three dose-escalation patients, of whom one had hepatocellular carcinoma and two had cutaneous melanoma. The purpose of peripheral TCRbeta sequencing was to test whether ivuxolimab changed TCR sequence diversity and led to clonal T-cell expansion. The paper describes the monotherapy dose-escalation part (N ≈ 51 patients) of the phase I trial of ivuxolimab. Here is what the overall study found, with its caveats: Low levels of normalized T-cell clonal expansion were also shown by some nonresponding patients. In partial responders in the 0.1-3.0 mg/kg groups, normalized peripheral clonal expansion was found to be among the lowest, especially among CD8+ T cells. At doses of 0.1 to 3.0 mg/kg, clonal expansion of both CD4+ and CD8+ blood T cells was observed from baseline to week 6. After ivuxolimab, expanded clones were on average more numerous among CD8+ T cells than among CD4+ T cells. Antigen specificity was not determined for the clonally expanded peripheral T cells.

V gives up 6 bases and J gives up 8 bases, and the segment between their germline ends measures 13 bases. CDR1 and CDR2 (MDHEN, SYDVKM) derive from the germline V gene. The CDR3, from cysteine to phenylalanine, totals 12 residues. The DNA shown is the 36-base CDR3, in frame from base 1. As to this clone: The specificity of this receptor is unknown. There are no base qualities to consult, and no much larger clone falls within one base.

To sequence the TCRbeta CDR3 region, genomic DNA was isolated from the sorted cells. The immunoSEQ Assay was used to sequence the TCRbeta CDR3 regions. TCRdb re-hosts the immuneACCESS table, in-frame sequences only. Its copies lack some clones; in the studies checked, an unresolved V gene accounts for under half of them, and the cause for the rest is not known. A total of over 65,000 clones appear in this sample, approximately 86% of them only once. Just under 2% of the sample comes from the top ten. Patients with a history of autoimmune disease or receiving systemic immunosuppression were excluded from the trial. Peripheral blood for TCR sequencing was drawn from every dose cohort at baseline, at cycle 4 day 1 and at cycle 7 day 1. The samples were drawn from a first-in-human, open-label, multicenter phase I dose-escalation trial of ivuxolimab. Adults with locally advanced or metastatic head and neck squamous cell, hepatocellular, melanoma or renal cell carcinoma were enrolled in the trial. CD4+ and CD8+ T cells were sorted separately from peripheral blood before TCR sequencing.

Here the chain combines TRBV28 and TRBJ1-2; a confident D gene designation cannot be given. This receptor was taken from an adult with an advanced solid tumor such as melanoma, head and neck, liver or kidney cancer. This specimen was CD4+ or CD8+ T cells sorted from blood, taken in a trial of the OX40 agonist ivuxolimab. The nucleotide sequence is TGTGCCAGCAGCCCCCGGGGTCTGGGCTACACCTTC. Translated, it reads CASSPRGLGYTF.